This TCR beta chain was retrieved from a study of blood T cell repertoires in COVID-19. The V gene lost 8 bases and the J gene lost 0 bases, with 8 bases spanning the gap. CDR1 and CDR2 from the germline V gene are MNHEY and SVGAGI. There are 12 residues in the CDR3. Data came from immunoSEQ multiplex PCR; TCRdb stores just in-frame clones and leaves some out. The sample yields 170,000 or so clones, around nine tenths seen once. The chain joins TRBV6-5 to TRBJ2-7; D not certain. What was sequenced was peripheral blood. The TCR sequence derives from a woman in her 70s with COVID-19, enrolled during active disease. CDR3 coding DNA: TGTGCCAGCGAACGGTTCTCCTACGAGCAGTACTTC. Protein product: CASERFSYEQYF.